This T cell receptor beta chain was sequenced in a study of blood T cell repertoires in COVID-19. Seattle participants joined during active infection and were tracked over time. Trimming took 3 bases from V and 0 from J, leaving 17 bases between them. The CDR3 is 18 amino acids. Germline V CDR1 and CDR2: KGHDR, SFDVKD. Assay used: immunoSEQ multiplex PCR; TCRdb lists only in-frame clones, some missing. This sample has about 100,000 clones, with roughly 90% found just once. This sequence was found in a woman aged 50 to 60 with COVID-19, enrolled during active disease. The rearrangement joins TRBV24-1 to TRBJ1-5; a possible D gene is TRBD1 (6 bases). Input material: peripheral blood. The CDR3 region is CATSDQDRRGYSNQPQHF. The CDR3 region has the DNA TGTGCCACCAGTGATCAGGACAGAAGGGGGTATAGCAATCAGCCCCAGCATTTT.